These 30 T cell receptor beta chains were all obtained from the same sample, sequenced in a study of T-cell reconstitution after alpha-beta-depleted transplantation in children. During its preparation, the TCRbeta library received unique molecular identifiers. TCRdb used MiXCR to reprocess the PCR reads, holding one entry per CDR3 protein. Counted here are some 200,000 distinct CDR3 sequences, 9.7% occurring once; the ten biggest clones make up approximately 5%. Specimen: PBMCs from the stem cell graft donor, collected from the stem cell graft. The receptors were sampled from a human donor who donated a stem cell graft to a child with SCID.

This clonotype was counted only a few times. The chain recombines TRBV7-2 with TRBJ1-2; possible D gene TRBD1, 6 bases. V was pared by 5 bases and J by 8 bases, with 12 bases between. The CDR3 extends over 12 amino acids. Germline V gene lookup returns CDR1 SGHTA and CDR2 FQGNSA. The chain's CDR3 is CASSQQGRGYTF. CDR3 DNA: TGTGCCAGCAGCCAACAGGGAAGGGGCTACACCTTC.

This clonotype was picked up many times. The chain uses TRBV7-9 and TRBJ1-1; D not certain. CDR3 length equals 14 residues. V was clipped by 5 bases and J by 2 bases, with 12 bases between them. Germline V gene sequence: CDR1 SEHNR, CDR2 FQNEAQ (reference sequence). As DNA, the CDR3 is TGTGCCAGCAGCACCGAAAGGGCAAACACTGAAGCTTTCTTT. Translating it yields CASSTERANTEAFF.

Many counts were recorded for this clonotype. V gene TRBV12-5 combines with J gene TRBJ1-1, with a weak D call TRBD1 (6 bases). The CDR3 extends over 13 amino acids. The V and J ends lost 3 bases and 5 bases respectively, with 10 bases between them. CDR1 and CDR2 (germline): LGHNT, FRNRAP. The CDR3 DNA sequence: TGTGCTAGTGGTTTACAGGGCGGGACTGAAGCTTTCTTT. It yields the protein CASGLQGGTEAFF.

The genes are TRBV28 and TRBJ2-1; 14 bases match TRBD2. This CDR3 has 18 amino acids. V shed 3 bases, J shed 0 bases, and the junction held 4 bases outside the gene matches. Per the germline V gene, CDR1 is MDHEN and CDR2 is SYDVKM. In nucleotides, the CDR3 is TGTGCCAGCAGTTTTTGGACTAGCGGGGGGAGCTCCTACAATGAGCAGTTCTTC. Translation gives CASSFWTSGGSSYNEQFF.

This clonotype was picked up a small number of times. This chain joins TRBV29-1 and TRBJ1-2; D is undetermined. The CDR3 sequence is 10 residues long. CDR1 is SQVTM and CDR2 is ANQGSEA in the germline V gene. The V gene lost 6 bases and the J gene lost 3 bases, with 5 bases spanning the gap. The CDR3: CSVEHYGYTF. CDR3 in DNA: TGCAGCGTCGAACACTATGGCTACACCTTC. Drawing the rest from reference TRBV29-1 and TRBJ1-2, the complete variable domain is SAVISQKPSRDICQRGTSLTIQCQVDSQVTMMFWYRQQPGQSLTLIATANQGSEATYESGFVIDKFPISRPNLTFSTLTVSNMSPEDSSIYLCSVEHYGYTFGSGTRLTVV.

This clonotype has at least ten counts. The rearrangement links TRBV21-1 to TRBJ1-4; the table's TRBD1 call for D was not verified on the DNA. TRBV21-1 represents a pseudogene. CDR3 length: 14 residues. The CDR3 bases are TGTGCCAGCAGCAAAGAGGGACGAAATGAAAAACTGTTTTTT. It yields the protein CASSKEGRNEKLFF.

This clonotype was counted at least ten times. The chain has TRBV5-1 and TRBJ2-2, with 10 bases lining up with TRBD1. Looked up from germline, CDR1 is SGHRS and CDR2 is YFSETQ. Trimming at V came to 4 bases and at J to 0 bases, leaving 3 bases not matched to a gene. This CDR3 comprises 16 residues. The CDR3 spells CASSTGTGANTGELFF. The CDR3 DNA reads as TGCGCCAGCAGCACCGGGACAGGGGCGAACACCGGGGAGCTGTTTTTT.

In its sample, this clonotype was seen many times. This CDR3 is CASSSSRTESVGETQYF. The CDR3 DNA reads TGTGCCAGCAGCTCATCACGGACAGAGTCAGTGGGGGAGACCCAGTACTTC. V and J are TRBV7-9 and TRBJ2-5, with a possible D match to TRBD1 (6 bases). V dropped 4 bases and J dropped 5 bases, with 23 bases sitting between them. Germline V lookup: CDR1 SEHNR, CDR2 FQNEAQ (reference sequence). The CDR3 extends over 17 amino acids.

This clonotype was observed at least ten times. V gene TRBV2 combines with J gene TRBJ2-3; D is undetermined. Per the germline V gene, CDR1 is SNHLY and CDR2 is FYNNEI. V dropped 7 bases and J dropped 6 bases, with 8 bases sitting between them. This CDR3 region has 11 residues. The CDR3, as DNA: TGTGCCAGCAACTACGGGGATACGCAGTATTTT. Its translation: CASNYGDTQYF. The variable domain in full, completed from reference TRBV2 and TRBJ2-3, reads EPEVTQTPSHQVTQMGQEVILRCVPISNHLYFYWYRQILGQKVEFLVSFYNNEISEKSEIFDDQFSVERPDGSNFTLKIRSTKLEDSAMYFCASNYGDTQYFGPGTRLTVL.

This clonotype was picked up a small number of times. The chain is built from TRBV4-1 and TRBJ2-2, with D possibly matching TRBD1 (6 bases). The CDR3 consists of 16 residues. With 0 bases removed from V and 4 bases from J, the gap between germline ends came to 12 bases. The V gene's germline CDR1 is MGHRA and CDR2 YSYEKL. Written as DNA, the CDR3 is TGCGCCAGCAGCCAAGACGGCAGGGGCGGCACCGGGGAGCTGTTTTTT. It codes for CASSQDGRGGTGELFF.

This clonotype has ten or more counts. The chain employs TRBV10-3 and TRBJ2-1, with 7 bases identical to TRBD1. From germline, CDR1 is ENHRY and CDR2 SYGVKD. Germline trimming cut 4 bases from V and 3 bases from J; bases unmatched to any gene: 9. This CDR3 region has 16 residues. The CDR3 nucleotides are TGTGCCATCAGTGGGAACACAGGGGCCCACTACAATGAGCAGTTCTTC. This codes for CAISGNTGAHYNEQFF.

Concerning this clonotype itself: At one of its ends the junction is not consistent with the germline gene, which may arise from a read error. The CDR3 coding sequence is TGCAGTGCAAGAGCGGGACCCTGGTGGGGAAACACCATATATTTT. Its protein product is CSARAGPWWGNTIYF. The chain uses TRBV20-1 and TRBJ1-3; D perhaps matches TRBD1 (5 bases). CDR1 and CDR2 (germline): DFQATT, SNEGSKA (reference sequence). CDR3 length: 15 amino acids.

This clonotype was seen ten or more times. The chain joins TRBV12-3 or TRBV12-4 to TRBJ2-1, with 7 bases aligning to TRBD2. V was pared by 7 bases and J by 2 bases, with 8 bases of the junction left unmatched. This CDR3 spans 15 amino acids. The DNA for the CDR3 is TGTGCCAGCATGGCCAGCGGGGAACCCTACAATGAGCAGTTCTTC. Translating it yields CASMASGEPYNEQFF.

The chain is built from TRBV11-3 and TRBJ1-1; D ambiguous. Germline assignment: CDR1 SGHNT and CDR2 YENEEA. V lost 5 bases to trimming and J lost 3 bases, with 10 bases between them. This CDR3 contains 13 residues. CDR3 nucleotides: TGTGCCAGCAGCCGGACCTGGGACACTGAAGCTTTCTTT. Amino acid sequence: CASSRTWDTEAFF.

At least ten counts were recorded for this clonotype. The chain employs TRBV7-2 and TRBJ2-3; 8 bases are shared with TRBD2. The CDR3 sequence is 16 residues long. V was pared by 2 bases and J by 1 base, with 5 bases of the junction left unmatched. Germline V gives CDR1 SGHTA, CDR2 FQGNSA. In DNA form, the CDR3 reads TGTGCCAGCAGCTTACGACCAGCGGGGGGCACAGATACGCAGTATTTT. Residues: CASSLRPAGGTDTQYF.

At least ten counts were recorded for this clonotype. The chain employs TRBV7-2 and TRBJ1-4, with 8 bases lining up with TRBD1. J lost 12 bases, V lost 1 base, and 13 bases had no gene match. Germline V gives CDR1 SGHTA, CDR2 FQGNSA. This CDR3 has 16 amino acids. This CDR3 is CASSLVRAGGATQLFF. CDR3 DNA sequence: TGTGCCAGCAGCTTAGTGCGTGCAGGGGGCGCAACGCAACTGTTTTTT.

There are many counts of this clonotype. The CDR3 protein is CASSSQGESEQFF. In nucleotides, the CDR3 is TGCGCCAGCAGCTCCCAAGGGGAGAGTGAGCAGTTCTTC. V and J are TRBV5-1 and TRBJ2-1; D may match TRBD1 or TRBD2 (5 bases each). Germline assignment: CDR1 SGHRS and CDR2 YFSETQ. The CDR3 extends over 13 amino acids. V gave up 3 bases and J gave up 9 bases, with 13 bases separating them.

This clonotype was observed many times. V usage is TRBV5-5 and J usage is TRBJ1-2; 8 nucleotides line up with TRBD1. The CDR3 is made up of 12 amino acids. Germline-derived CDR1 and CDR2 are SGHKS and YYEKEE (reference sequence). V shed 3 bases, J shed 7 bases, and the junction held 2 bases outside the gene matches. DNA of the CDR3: TGTGCCAGCAGCTGGGGACAGGCTGGCTACACCTTC. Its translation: CASSWGQAGYTF.

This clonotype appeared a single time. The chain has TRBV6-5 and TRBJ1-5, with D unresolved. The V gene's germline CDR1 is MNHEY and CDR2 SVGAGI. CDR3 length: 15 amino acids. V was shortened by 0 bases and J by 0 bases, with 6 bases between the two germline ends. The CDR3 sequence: CASSYSRHSNQPQHF. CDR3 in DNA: TGTGCCAGCAGTTACTCGAGACATAGCAATCAGCCCCAGCATTTT.

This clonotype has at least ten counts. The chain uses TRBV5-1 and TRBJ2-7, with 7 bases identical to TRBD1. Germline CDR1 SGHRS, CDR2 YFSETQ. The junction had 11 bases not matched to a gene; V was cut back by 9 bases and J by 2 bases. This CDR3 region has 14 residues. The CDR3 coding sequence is TGCGCCACCTACGGGACAGTTCTTACCTACGAGCAGTACTTC. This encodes CATYGTVLTYEQYF.

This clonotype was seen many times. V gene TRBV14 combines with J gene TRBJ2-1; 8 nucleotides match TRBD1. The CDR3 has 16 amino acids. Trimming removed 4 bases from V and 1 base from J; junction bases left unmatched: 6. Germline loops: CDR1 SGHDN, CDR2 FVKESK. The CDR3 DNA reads TGTGCCAGCAGCCCCTCGGACAGGGCATCCTACAATGAGCAGTTCTTC. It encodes CASSPSDRASYNEQFF.

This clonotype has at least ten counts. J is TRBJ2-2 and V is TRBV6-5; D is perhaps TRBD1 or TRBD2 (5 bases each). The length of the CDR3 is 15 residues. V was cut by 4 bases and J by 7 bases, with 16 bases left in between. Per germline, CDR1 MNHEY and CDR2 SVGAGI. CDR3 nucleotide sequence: TGTGCCAGCAGTTCGGCTAGCCGGGGCCACGGGGAGCTGTTTTTT. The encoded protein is CASSSASRGHGELFF.

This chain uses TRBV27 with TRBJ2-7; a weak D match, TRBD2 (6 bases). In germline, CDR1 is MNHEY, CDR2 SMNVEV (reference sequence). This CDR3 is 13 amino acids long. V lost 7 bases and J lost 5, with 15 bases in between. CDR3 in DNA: TGTGCCAGCACCTCCTCGGGCGGGAACGAGCAGTACTTC. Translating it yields CASTSSGGNEQYF.

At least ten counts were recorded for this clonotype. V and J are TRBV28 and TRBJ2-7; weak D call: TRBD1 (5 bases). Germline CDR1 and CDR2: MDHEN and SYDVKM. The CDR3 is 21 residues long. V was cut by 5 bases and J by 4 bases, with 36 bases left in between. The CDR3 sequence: CASSPLIPAGLISRGLYEQYF. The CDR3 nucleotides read TGTGCCAGCAGTCCGCTGATCCCGGCAGGGTTAATTTCTAGGGGATTATACGAGCAGTACTTC.

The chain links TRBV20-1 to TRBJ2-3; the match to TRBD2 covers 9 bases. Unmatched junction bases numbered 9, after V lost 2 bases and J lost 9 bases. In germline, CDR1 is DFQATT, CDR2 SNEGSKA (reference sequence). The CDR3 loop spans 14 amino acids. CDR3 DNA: TGCAGTGCTAGACCCGGATCCCTAGCGGGGACGCAGTATTTT. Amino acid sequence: CSARPGSLAGTQYF.

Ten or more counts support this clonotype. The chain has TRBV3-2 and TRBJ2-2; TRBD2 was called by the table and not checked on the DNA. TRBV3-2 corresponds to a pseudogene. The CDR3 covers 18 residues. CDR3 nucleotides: TGTGCCAGCGGTTCTAGGACCCGCCTACGGTTGAGCACCGGGGAGCTGTTTTTT. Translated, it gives CASGSRTRLRLSTGELFF.

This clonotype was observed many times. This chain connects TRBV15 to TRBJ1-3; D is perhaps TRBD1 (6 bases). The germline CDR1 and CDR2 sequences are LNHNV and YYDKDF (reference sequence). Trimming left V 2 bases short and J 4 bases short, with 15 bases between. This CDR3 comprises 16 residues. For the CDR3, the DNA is TGTGCCACCAGCAGATCTTTACAGGGAGCCGGAAACACCATATATTTT. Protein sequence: CATSRSLQGAGNTIYF.

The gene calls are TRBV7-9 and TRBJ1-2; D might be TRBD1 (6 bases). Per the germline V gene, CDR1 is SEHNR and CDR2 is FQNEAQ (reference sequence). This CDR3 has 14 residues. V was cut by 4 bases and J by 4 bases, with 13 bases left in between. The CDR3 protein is CASSSRQDFYGYTF. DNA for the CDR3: TGTGCCAGCAGCTCCAGACAGGACTTCTATGGCTACACCTTC.

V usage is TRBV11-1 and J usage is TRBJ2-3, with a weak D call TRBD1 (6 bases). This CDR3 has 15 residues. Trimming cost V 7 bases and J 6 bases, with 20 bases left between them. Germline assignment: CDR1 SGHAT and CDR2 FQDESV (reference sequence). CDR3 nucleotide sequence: TGTGCCAGCACCCTTACCGACAGGCCCATGGATACGCAGTATTTT. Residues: CASTLTDRPMDTQYF.

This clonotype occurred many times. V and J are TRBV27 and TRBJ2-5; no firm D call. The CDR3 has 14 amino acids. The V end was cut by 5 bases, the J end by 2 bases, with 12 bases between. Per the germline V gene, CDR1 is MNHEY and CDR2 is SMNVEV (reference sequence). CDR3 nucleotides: TGTGCCAGCAGTACCGGACGGTTTCAAGAGACCCAGTACTTC. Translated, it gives CASSTGRFQETQYF.